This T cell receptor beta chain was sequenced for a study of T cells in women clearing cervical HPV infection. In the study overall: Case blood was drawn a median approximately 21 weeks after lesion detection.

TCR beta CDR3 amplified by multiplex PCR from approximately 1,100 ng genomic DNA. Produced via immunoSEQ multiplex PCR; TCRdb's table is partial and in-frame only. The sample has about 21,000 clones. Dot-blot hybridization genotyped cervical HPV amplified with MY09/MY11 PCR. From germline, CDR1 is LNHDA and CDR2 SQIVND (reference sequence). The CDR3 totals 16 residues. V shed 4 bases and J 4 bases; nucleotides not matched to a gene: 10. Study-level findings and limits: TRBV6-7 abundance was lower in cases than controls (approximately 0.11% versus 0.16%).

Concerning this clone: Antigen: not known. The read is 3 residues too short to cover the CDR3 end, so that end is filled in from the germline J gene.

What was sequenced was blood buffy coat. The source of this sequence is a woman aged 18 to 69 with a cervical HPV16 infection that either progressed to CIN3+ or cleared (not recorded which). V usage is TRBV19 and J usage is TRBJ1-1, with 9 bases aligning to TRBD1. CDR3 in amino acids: CASSTPRDRDRTEAFF. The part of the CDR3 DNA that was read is TGTGCCAGTAGTACACCCCGGGACAGGGATCGCACTGAA.